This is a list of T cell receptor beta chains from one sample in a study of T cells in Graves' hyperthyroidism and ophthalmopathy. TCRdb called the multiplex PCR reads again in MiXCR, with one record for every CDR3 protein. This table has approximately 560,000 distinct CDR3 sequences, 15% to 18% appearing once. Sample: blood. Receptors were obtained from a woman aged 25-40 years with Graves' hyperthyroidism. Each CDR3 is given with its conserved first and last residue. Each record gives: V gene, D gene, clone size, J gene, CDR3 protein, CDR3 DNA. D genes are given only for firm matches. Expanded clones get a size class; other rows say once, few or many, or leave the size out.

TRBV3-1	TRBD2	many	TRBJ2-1	CASSQENLAGGDEQFF	TGTGCCAGCAGCCAAGAGAACCTAGCGGGAGGGGATGAGCAGTTCTTC
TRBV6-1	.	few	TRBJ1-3	CASGAGPSSGNTIYF	TGTGCCAGCGGTGCTGGGCCTAGCTCTGGAAACACCATATATTTT
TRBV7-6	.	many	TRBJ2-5	CASSLGGEGLGETQYF	TGTGCCAGCAGCTTAGGCGGAGAGGGATTAGGCGAGACCCAGTACTTC
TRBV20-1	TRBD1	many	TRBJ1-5	CSAILDRGPSNQPQHF	TGCAGTGCTATCTTAGACAGGGGTCCTAGCAATCAGCCCCAGCATTTT
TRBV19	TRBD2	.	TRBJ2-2	CASSMIGRETGELFF	TGTGCCAGTAGTATGATCGGGAGGGAAACCGGGGAGCTGTTTTTT
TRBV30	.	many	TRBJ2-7	CAWSVGERLEQYF	TGTGCCTGGAGTGTAGGAGAAAGACTCGAGCAGTACTTC
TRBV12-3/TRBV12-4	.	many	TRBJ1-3	CASRPRGSGNTIYF	TGTGCCAGCCGACCCCGCGGCTCTGGAAACACCATATATTTT
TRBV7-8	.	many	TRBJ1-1	CASSLALVMNTEAFF	TGTGCCAGCAGCTTAGCGCTGGTAATGAACACTGAAGCTTTCTTT
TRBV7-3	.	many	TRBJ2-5	CAQKNGETQYF	TGTGCCCAGAAAAACGGAGAGACCCAGTACTTC
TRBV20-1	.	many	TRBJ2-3	CSGWTQSTDTQYF	TGCAGTGGGTGGACACAGAGCACAGATACGCAGTATTTT
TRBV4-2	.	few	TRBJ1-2	CASSQEVLNYGYTF	TGTGCCAGCAGCCAGGAGGTCTTAAACTATGGCTACACCTTC
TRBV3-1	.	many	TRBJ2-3	CASSQDVSGFTDTQYF	TGTGCCAGCAGCCAAGATGTTTCCGGATTCACAGATACGCAGTATTTT
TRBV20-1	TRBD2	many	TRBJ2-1	CSSEKGLAARNEQFF	TGCAGTTCTGAAAAGGGACTAGCGGCCCGCAATGAGCAGTTCTTC
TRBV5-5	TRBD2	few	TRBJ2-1	CASSWGVSGAREQFF	TGTGCCAGCAGCTGGGGGGTTAGCGGGGCAAGGGAGCAGTTCTTC
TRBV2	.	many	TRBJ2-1	CASSEPRSGLTYNEQFF	TGTGCCAGCAGTGAACCGAGGAGCGGTCTAACCTACAATGAGCAGTTCTTC
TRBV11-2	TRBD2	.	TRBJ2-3	CASSSQLAGGLTDTQYF	TGTGCCAGCAGCTCCCAACTAGCGGGAGGTCTTACAGATACGCAGTATTTT
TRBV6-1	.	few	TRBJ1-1	CASRIEQGLNTEAFF	TGTGCCAGCAGGATAGAACAGGGTCTGAACACTGAAGCTTTCTTT
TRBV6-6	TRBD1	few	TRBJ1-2	CASSYGTGTNYGYTF	TGTGCCAGCAGTTACGGGACAGGTACTAACTATGGCTACACCTTC
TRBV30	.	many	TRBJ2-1	CAWMLESSYNEQFF	TGTGCCTGGATGCTCGAGAGCTCCTACAATGAGCAGTTCTTC
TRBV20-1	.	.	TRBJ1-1	CSAIFPLNTEAFF	TGCAGTGCTATATTTCCCCTGAACACTGAAGCTTTCTTT
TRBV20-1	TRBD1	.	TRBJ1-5	CSARVGRGGLYSNQPQHF	TGCAGTGCTAGAGTGGGCAGGGGGGGGCTTTATAGCAATCAGCCCCAGCATTTT
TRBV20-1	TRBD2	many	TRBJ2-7	CSARAASGYEQYF	TGCAGTGCTAGAGCGGCTAGCGGCTACGAGCAGTACTTC
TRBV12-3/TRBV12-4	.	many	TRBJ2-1	CASSPINNEQFF	TGTGCCAGCAGCCCAATAAACAATGAGCAGTTCTTC
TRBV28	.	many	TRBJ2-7	CASAGPYEQYF	TGTGCCAGCGCGGGGCCCTACGAGCAGTACTTC
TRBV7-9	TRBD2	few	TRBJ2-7	CASSPRGAGVREQYF	TGTGCCAGCAGCCCCCGTGGCGCGGGAGTCAGGGAGCAGTACTTC
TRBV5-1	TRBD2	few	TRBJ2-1	CASSLDWSGGYEQFF	TGCGCCAGCAGCTTGGATTGGTCGGGAGGATATGAGCAGTTCTTC
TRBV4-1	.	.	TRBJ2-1	CASSHSARNEQFF	TGCGCCAGCAGCCATAGCGCGCGGAATGAGCAGTTCTTC
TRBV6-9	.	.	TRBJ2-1	CASSYPRGSGTTYNEQLF	TGTGCCAGCAGTTACCCCCGTGGGAGCGGGACAACCTACAATGAGCAGCTCTTC
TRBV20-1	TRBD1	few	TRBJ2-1	CSARDPTGYDYNEQFF	TGCAGTGCTAGAGATCCGACAGGGTATGACTACAATGAGCAGTTCTTC
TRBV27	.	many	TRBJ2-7	CASSPGQPYEQYF	TGCGCCAGCAGCCCCGGACAGCCTTACGAGCAGTACTTC
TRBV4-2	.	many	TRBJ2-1	CASSQAGDGGYNEQFF	TGTGCCAGCAGCCAAGCAGGGGACGGGGGCTACAATGAGCAGTTCTTC
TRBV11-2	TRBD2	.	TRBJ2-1	CASSLSGRLNEQFF	TGTGCCAGCAGCCTCAGCGGGAGACTCAATGAGCAGTTCTTC
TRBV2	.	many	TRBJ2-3	CASSELSPDTQYF	TGTGCCAGCAGTGAACTCTCGCCAGATACGCAGTATTTT
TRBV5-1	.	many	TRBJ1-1	CASSLVASKNTEAFF	TGCGCCAGCAGCTTGGTGGCAAGCAAGAACACTGAAGCTTTCTTT
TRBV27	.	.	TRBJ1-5	CASSSSDSNQPQHF	TGTGCCAGCAGTTCATCGGACAGCAATCAGCCCCAGCATTTT
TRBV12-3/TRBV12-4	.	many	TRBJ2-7	CASSLDSVYEQYF	TGTGCCAGCAGTCTCGACTCAGTCTACGAGCAGTACTTC
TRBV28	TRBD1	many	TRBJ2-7	CASSLRGQGALEQYF	TGTGCCAGCAGCCTTAGGGGACAGGGGGCCCTAGAGCAGTACTTC
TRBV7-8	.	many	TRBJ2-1	CASSLNPRGKRTRRNEQFF	TGTGCCAGCAGCCTAAACCCCCGGGGGAAGAGGACCAGGCGCAATGAGCAGTTCTTC
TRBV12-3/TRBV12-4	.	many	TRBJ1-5	CASSLYGSGDQPQHF	TGTGCCAGCAGTTTATACGGGTCAGGTGATCAGCCCCAGCATTTT
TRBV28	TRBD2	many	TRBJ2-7	CASSGLAIYEQYF	TGTGCCAGCAGTGGACTAGCGATTTACGAGCAGTACTTC
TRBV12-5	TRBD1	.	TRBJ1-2	CASGPNPGQGHYGYTF	TGTGCTAGTGGCCCAAATCCGGGACAGGGGCATTATGGCTACACCTTC
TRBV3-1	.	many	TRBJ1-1	CASTQGLDTEAFF	TGTGCCAGCACCCAGGGTTTAGATACTGAAGCTTTCTTT